This is a list of T cell receptor beta chains from one sample in a study of blood T cell repertoires in COVID-19. TCRdb's table, derived via immunoSEQ multiplex PCR, lists solely in-frame clones and lacks some. The repertoire has roughly 50,000 clones, 78% of them found once; the top ten carry approximately 15%. Sequencing was performed on peripheral blood. These receptors all come from a human donor with active or convalescent COVID-19. The donor label of this sample is uncertain. Each CDR3 is given with its conserved first and last residue. Fields, in order: V gene, clone size, J gene, CDR3 protein. Clone size is shown for a subset of rows, as once, few, many or a class of expanded clone.

TRBV5-5,-,TRBJ2-2,CASSETGGRNTGELFF
TRBV5-1,-,TRBJ2-1,CASSLSGRGEQFF
TRBV9,-,TRBJ2-1,CASSAHLAGVSEQFF
TRBV19,-,TRBJ1-5,CASSIVGGSNNQPQHF
TRBV18,-,TRBJ2-7,CASSRTGTSGYEQYF
TRBV6-6,-,TRBJ1-4,CASSLGTSDSEKLFF
TRBV7-9,-,TRBJ2-5,CASSTAGRETQYF
TRBV24-1,-,TRBJ2-1,CATSDFSTRRGGYNEQFF
TRBV9,-,TRBJ2-2,CASSVGPAGNTGELFF
TRBV4-1,-,TRBJ2-7,CASSQESTRDEQYF
TRBV5-6,-,TRBJ2-7,CASSRKEEQYF
TRBV2,-,TRBJ2-7,CATTPTGLAGNYEQYF
TRBV9,-,TRBJ2-2,CASSGRGGVNTGELFF
TRBV29-1,-,TRBJ2-4,CSVEDLPTGSGLTPIFENIQYF
TRBV6-5,-,TRBJ1-1,CASSSDYANTEAFF
TRBV5-1,-,TRBJ2-1,CASSLGFGSDYNEQFF
TRBV28,-,TRBJ1-2,CASSLSDRVYGYTF
TRBV5-1,-,TRBJ2-5,CASSIGTGGGETQYF
TRBV28,-,TRBJ2-2,CASKTGITGELFF
TRBV2,-,TRBJ2-1,CASSLAGHQINEQFF
TRBV7-2,-,TRBJ2-7,CASSLSVPSYEQYF
TRBV12-3/TRBV12-4,-,TRBJ1-2,CASSLNRVNGYTF
TRBV11-2,few,TRBJ1-1,CASSLYRGTEAFF